This TCR beta chain came from a study of blood T cell repertoires in COVID-19. In the study overall: COVID-19 samples, acute and convalescent, were from the United States, Italy and Spain.

Assay: immunoSEQ multiplex PCR; the TCRdb copy retains only in-frame clones and omits some. The sample has 150,000 to 200,000 clones; 70% to 85% are singletons. CDR3 size: 11 residues. Germline V gene data show CDR1 as MNHEY and CDR2 as SVGAGI. The V and J ends lost 8 bases and 0 bases respectively, with 4 bases between them. The clonotype originates from a man aged 45-65 years who had recovered from COVID-19. The chain joins TRBV6-5 to TRBJ1-1; D is undetermined. The sequenced material came from PBMCs or T cells enriched from blood (not recorded which). The CDR3 DNA follows: TGTGCCAGCGACATGAACACTGAAGCTTTCTTT. Translating gives CASDMNTEAFF.